This is a list of T cell receptor beta chains from one sample in a study of T cell responses to AZD1222 COVID-19 vaccine. The table came from immunoSEQ multiplex PCR; TCRdb's copy has only in-frame clones and leaves some out. Altogether over 85,000 clones are present, roughly 83% being singletons, with the ten largest covering 14%. This specimen consisted of peripheral blood, obtained 28 days after the second AZD1222 dose. These receptors were collected from an adult who received the AZD1222 COVID-19 vaccine. CDR3s include the opening cysteine and the closing phenylalanine or tryptophan. The order of the fields is clone size, D gene, J gene, V gene, CDR3 DNA, CDR3 protein. A D gene is named only where the DNA matches it firmly. Clone size is given for some rows only: seen once, a few or many times, or a class if the clone is expanded.

>.|.|TRBJ1-5|TRBV30
TGTGCCTGGAGTGTAGCAGGAGGGAATCAGCCCCAGCATTTT
CAWSVAGGNQPQHF
>.|TRBD2|TRBJ2-7|TRBV2
TGTGCCAGCAGCCTAACGTTCCTCAGCGGGAGAAGCTCCTACGAGCAGTACTTC
CASSLTFLSGRSSYEQYF
>.|.|TRBJ2-6|TRBV21-1
TGTGCCAGCAGCAAAGGCTCTGGGGCCAACGTCCTGACTTTC
CASSKGSGANVLTF
>few|TRBD1|TRBJ2-3|TRBV3-1/TRBV3-2
TGTGCCAGCAGCCACCTACAGGGGTCAGATACGCAGTATTTT
CASSHLQGSDTQYF
>once|.|TRBJ1-4|TRBV7-9
TGTGCCAGCAGCTTAGGGGCGCGCGGGGTAGCTGAAAAACTGTTTTTT
CASSLGARGVAEKLFF
>.|.|TRBJ1-3|TRBV10-3
TGTGCCATCAGGCCCTCCGGGACGACCAGCTTCACCATATATTTT
CAIRPSGTTSFTIYF
>.|TRBD1|TRBJ2-7|TRBV6-5
TGTGCCAGCAGGCGGGACAGGGATGTGGGAGAGCAGTACTTC
CASRRDRDVGEQYF
>.|.|TRBJ1-2|TRBV5-1
TGCGCCAGCTCTAGAACGGGGGACCCGGCCCTTAATGGCTACACCTTC
CASSRTGDPALNGYTF
>once|.|TRBJ2-7|TRBV10-1
TGCGCCAGCGGTGGACAGAGCTCCTACGAGCAGTACTTC
CASGGQSSYEQYF
>.|TRBD1|TRBJ1-2|TRBV19
TGTGCCAGTAGTTCAAGCCTACAGGGGGCTAACTATGGCTACACCTTC
CASSSSLQGANYGYTF
>.|TRBD1|TRBJ1-3|TRBV5-1
TGCGCCAGTAGGACAGGGTCTGATTTGTCCGGAAACACCATATATTTT
CASRTGSDLSGNTIYF
>.|TRBD1|TRBJ2-2|TRBV6-2/TRBV6-3
TGTGCCAGCAGTTACTCGCCGGGACAGATAAACACCGGGGAGCTGTTTTTT
CASSYSPGQINTGELFF
>.|TRBD2|TRBJ2-7|TRBV3-1/TRBV3-2
TGTGCCAGCAGCCAAGATTCGGCGGGAGCGGGCGAGCAGTACTTC
CASSQDSAGAGEQYF
>.|TRBD1|TRBJ2-1|TRBV7-8
TGTGCCAGCAACTACAGGGGTGGCAATGAGCAGTTCTTC
CASNYRGGNEQFF
>.|TRBD1|TRBJ1-1|TRBV2
TGTGCCAGCAGTAGGACAGGGGGCGAGACATTGAACACTGAAGCTTTCTTT
CASSRTGGETLNTEAFF
>.|TRBD2|TRBJ2-7|TRBV10-3
TGTGCCATCAGTGAGTTGGCAGGGCTAGCGGGGCGTGAGCAGTACTTC
CAISELAGLAGREQYF
>.|TRBD1|TRBJ1-2|TRBV25-1
TGTGCCACGACATGGACAGGGGGCTATGGCTACACCTTC
CATTWTGGYGYTF
>.|TRBD2|TRBJ2-1|TRBV10-3
TGTGCCATCAGTGTTCTAGCGGCGCCCTACAATGAGCAGTTCTTC
CAISVLAAPYNEQFF
>.|.|TRBJ1-6|TRBV7-8
TGTGCCAGCAGCTTAGTTCCCTATAATTCACCCCTCCACTTT
CASSLVPYNSPLHF
>.|.|TRBJ1-2|TRBV2
TGTGCCAGCAGTGTGGGGGGAGGCTATGGCTACACCTTC
CASSVGGGYGYTF
>.|.|TRBJ1-1|TRBV12-3/TRBV12-4
TGTGCCAGCAGTTTACTGGTGAACACTGAAGCTTTCTTT
CASSLLVNTEAFF
>few|.|TRBJ1-4|TRBV20-1
TGCAGTACCATGGGGGAAAAACTGTTTTTT
CSTMGEKLFF
>.|.|TRBJ1-1|TRBV7-2
TGTGCCAGCAGCCCCCGCCGGGGGGCTGAAGCTTTCTTT
CASSPRRGAEAFF
>.|.|TRBJ2-6|TRBV19
TGTGCCACGGAAGGGTTCTCTGGGGCCAACGTCCTGACTTTC
CATEGFSGANVLTF
>.|TRBD1|TRBJ1-2|TRBV29-1
TGCAGCGTATGGGGGGCAGGGGGCGAGGGCTACACCTTC
CSVWGAGGEGYTF
>.|.|TRBJ1-5|TRBV19
TGTGCCAGTAGCGCCGACAGCTCCTATCAGCCCCAGCATTTT
CASSADSSYQPQHF
>once|.|TRBJ1-1|TRBV25-1
TGTGCCAGCAGTGAAAGGGGGAGCAGAACTGAAGCTTTCTTT
CASSERGSRTEAFF
>.|.|TRBJ2-2|TRBV9
TGTGCCAGCAGCGTAGCTTACAGAACTATGAACACCGGGGAGCTGTTTTTT
CASSVAYRTMNTGELFF
>.|.|TRBJ2-1|TRBV6-5
TGTGCCAGCGGAGGAGCGCCAATGAATGAGCAGTTCTTC
CASGGAPMNEQFF
>.|.|TRBJ1-3|TRBV11-3
TGTGCCAGCAGCTCCTCGTGGGGCAGTGGAAACACCATATATTTT
CASSSSWGSGNTIYF
>.|.|TRBJ2-5|TRBV14
TGTGCCAGCAGTTCACGGGCGGGGGCCCAAGAGACCCAGTACTTC
CASSSRAGAQETQYF
>.|.|TRBJ1-1|TRBV6-5
TGTGCCAGCAGTTACTCGATAGCAGGGGATGTCACTGAAGCTTTCTTT
CASSYSIAGDVTEAFF
>.|.|TRBJ2-1|TRBV6-2/TRBV6-3
TGTGCCAGCAGTCGAGTTGGGGGCCGGAATAACAATGAGCAGTTCTTC
CASSRVGGRNNNEQFF
>.|.|TRBJ1-2|TRBV6-4
TGTGCCAGCACCGCGGACAGCTCTCGAACAGGGGGCTACACCTTC
CASTADSSRTGGYTF
>.|.|TRBJ2-6|TRBV6-5
TGTGCCAGCACGAGCTCTGGGGCCAACGTCCTGACTTTC
CASTSSGANVLTF
>once|.|TRBJ2-1|TRBV5-1
TGCGCCAGCAGCCCCGCCACAGGTTTGGGGGAGCAGTTCTTC
CASSPATGLGEQFF
>.|.|TRBJ1-2|TRBV4-1
TGCGCCAGCAGCCTACGGGGGAACTATGGCTACACCTTC
CASSLRGNYGYTF
>.|TRBD1|TRBJ2-5|TRBV6-5
TGTGCCAGCAGCCGACAGGGGTTACAAGAGACCCAGTACTTC
CASSRQGLQETQYF
>.|.|TRBJ1-1|TRBV12-3/TRBV12-4
TGTGCCAGCAGTTACAGGAATAGGAATGAAGCTTTCTTT
CASSYRNRNEAFF
>.|.|TRBJ1-1|TRBV7-2
TGTGCCAGCAGCTTAGTACGGGGGATGAACACTGAAGCTTTCTTT
CASSLVRGMNTEAFF